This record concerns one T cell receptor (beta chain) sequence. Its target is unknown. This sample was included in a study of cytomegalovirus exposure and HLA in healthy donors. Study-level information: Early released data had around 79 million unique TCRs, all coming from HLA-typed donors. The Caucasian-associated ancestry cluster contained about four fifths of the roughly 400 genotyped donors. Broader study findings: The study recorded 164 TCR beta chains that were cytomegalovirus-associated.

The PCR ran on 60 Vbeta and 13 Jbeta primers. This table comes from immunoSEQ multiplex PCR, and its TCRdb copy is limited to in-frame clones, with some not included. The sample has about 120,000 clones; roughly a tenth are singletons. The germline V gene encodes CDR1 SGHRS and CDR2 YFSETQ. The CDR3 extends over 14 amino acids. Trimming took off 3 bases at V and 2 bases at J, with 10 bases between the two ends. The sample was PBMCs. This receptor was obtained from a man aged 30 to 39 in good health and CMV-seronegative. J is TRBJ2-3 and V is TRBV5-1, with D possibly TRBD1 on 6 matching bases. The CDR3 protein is CASSSLGATDTQYF. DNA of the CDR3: TGCGCCAGCAGCTCTTTGGGGGCCACAGATACGCAGTATTTT.